Below, 14 T cell receptor beta chains from the same sample are listed, as sequenced in a study of blood T cell repertoires in COVID-19. Generated by immunoSEQ multiplex PCR, the TCRdb table keeps only in-frame clones and is missing some. This sample has approximately 130,000 clones; around 82% occur once, and the top ten carry 12%. What was sequenced was peripheral blood. These receptors came from a human donor in a cohort sampled during active COVID-19.

The chain is built from TRBV9 and TRBJ2-1; 10 nucleotides agree with TRBD2. The CDR3 consists of 15 residues. From germline, CDR1 is SGDLS and CDR2 YYNGEE. V dropped 4 bases and J dropped 4; count of bases not matched to a gene: 5. The CDR3 loop reads CASSPSGGNYNEQFF. CDR3 nucleotide sequence: TGTGCCAGCAGCCCTAGCGGGGGAAATTACAATGAGCAGTTCTTC.

This sequence joins TRBV7-6 and TRBJ2-2; D unclear. Trimming took off 5 bases at V and 0 bases at J, with 7 bases between the two ends. This CDR3 has 14 amino acids. Per the germline V gene, CDR1 is SGHVS and CDR2 is FNYEAQ. As DNA, the CDR3 is TGTGCCAGCAGCGGTAGCACGAACACCGGGGAGCTGTTTTTT. Its translation is CASSGSTNTGELFF.

V is TRBV5-1 and J is TRBJ2-1; 11 bases are shared with TRBD2. The J segment lost 4 bases and the V segment lost 4 bases, leaving 10 bases of the junction unmatched. The CDR3 totals 17 residues. The germline V gene has CDR1 SGHRS and CDR2 YFSETQ. The CDR3 region is CASSLDTTSGRYNEQFF. The CDR3 region has the DNA TGCGCCAGCAGCCTTGATACCACTAGCGGGAGATACAATGAGCAGTTCTTC.

This chain joins TRBV24-1 and TRBJ2-2; D is undetermined. CDR1 KGHDR and CDR2 SFDVKD come from the germline V gene. Trimming pared 0 bases from V and 5 bases from J, leaving 6 bases between. CDR3 length equals 14 residues. DNA for the CDR3: TGTGCCACCAGTGATTTGGGCAGGACCGGGGAGCTGTTTTTT. The encoded protein is CATSDLGRTGELFF.

The V and J genes are TRBV5-1 and TRBJ1-4; D remains unclear. Trimming stripped 3 bases from V and 8 bases from J, with 8 bases between. This CDR3 is built from 12 residues. The germline gives CDR1 SGHRS, CDR2 YFSETQ. CDR3 sequence (DNA): TGCGCCAGCAGCTCTAACCTGGAAAAACTGTTTTTT. This gives the protein CASSSNLEKLFF.

The chain carries TRBV5-1 and TRBJ2-7, with 10 nucleotides matching TRBD1. The germline CDR1 and CDR2 sequences are SGHRS and YFSETQ. V lost 4 bases and J lost 2; bases outside the gene matches: 3. This CDR3 is built from 14 residues. DNA of the CDR3: TGCGCCAGCAGCCAAGGACAGGGGGCCTACGAGCAGTACTTC. Translated: CASSQGQGAYEQYF.

V usage is TRBV10-1 and J usage is TRBJ2-5; 10 positions agree with TRBD1. This CDR3 contains 13 residues. Germline CDR1 is WNHNN and CDR2 is SYGVQD (reference sequence). V was pared by 6 bases and J by 4 bases, with 2 bases of the junction left unmatched. In nucleotides, the CDR3 is TGCGCCAGCAGCCGGACAGGGGGAGAGACCCAGTACTTC. The encoded protein is CASSRTGGETQYF.

This chain connects TRBV19 to TRBJ2-5; D may be TRBD2 (5 bases). This CDR3 contains 15 residues. The germline gives CDR1 LNHDA, CDR2 SQIVND (reference sequence). Trimming pared 5 bases from V and 4 bases from J, leaving 17 bases between. The CDR3 sequence: CASSEEAGSTETQYF. The CDR3 nucleotides read TGTGCCAGTAGTGAGGAGGCTGGCTCCACAGAGACCCAGTACTTC.

CDR3: CASSLNRDRGAGANVLTF. DNA of the CDR3: TGTGCCAGCAGTTTAAACCGGGACAGGGGAGCCGGGGCCAACGTCCTGACTTTC. The J gene is TRBJ2-6, the V gene TRBV27; the match to TRBD1 covers 10 bases. CDR1 and CDR2 from the germline V gene are MNHEY and SMNVEV (reference sequence). The ends lost 2 bases at V and 4 bases at J; junction bases unmatched: 8. The CDR3 length is 18 residues.

The chain recombines TRBV19 with TRBJ1-5; 7 bases fit TRBD1. Germline CDR1 is LNHDA and CDR2 is SQIVND (reference sequence). This CDR3 contains 15 residues. With 1 base clipped from V and 3 bases from J, the junction kept 3 bases outside the gene matches. The CDR3 region is CASSIVEGANQPQHF. DNA for the CDR3: TGTGCCAGTAGTATAGTGGAGGGGGCCAATCAGCCCCAGCATTTT.

As regards this clone: At one end, the junction sequence differs from germline, possibly due to a read error. V and J are TRBV6-1 and TRBJ2-7, with 8 bases aligning to TRBD1. Germline loops: CDR1 MNHNS, CDR2 SASEGT. The CDR3 is made up of 14 amino acids. The CDR3 here is CASSQAGGRGEQYF. CDR3 DNA sequence: TGTGCCAGCAGTCAAGCAGGGGGCAGGGGCGAGCAGTACTTC.

The chain combines TRBV27 with TRBJ1-5; 7 nucleotides line up with TRBD1. The CDR3 has 16 amino acids. Unmatched junction bases numbered 8, after V lost 6 bases and J lost 0 bases. CDR1 and CDR2 (germline): MNHEY, SMNVEV (reference sequence). The CDR3 DNA reads as TGTGCCAGCAGGCTAACAGGGGCGGCTAGCAATCAGCCCCAGCATTTT. Translation gives CASRLTGAASNQPQHF.

The chain has TRBV6-5 and TRBJ2-3, with D maybe TRBD1 (5 bases). The CDR3 runs 16 residues. CDR1 and CDR2 from the germline V gene are MNHEY and SVGAGI. V lost 2 bases and J lost 8, with 20 bases in between. Written as DNA, the CDR3 is TGTGCCAGCAGTTACGGCCTCCAGGGTACCACGGGTACGCAGTATTTT. Its translation: CASSYGLQGTTGTQYF.

This chain joins TRBV3-1 (or the pseudogene TRBV3-2) and TRBJ2-7; D perhaps matches TRBD1 (5 bases). In germline, CDR1 is LGHDT, CDR2 YNNKEL (reference sequence). The CDR3 has 17 residues. V lost 1 base to trimming and J lost 0 bases, with 16 bases between them. CDR3 protein: CASSQGLPMTVSYEQYF. The DNA for the CDR3 is TGTGCCAGCAGCCAAGGACTGCCAATGACAGTCTCCTACGAGCAGTACTTC.